This TCR beta chain was recovered during a study of T cells in Graves' hyperthyroidism and ophthalmopathy. Trimming at V came to 2 bases and at J to 2 bases, leaving 2 bases not matched to a gene. Germline V gene lookup returns CDR1 WSHSY and CDR2 SAAADI. This CDR3 region has 15 residues. This clonotype was counted ten times or more. Template material for amplifying TCR beta CDR3 regions consisted of RNA transcripts. Carried out on the TCR CDR3, a first-round RT-PCR used the HTBI primer set. MiXCR, run by TCRdb on the multiplex PCR reads, gives a single entry per CDR3 protein. The table has approximately 640,000 distinct CDR3 sequences, about 45% seen once.

The sequence came from an adult man with Graves' disease, either hyperthyroidism or ophthalmopathy (not recorded which). The sample comprised peripheral blood or thyroid tissue (not recorded which). The rearrangement links TRBV10-2 to TRBJ1-5; 8 nucleotides align to TRBD1. Written as DNA, the CDR3 is TGCGCCAGCAGTGAGACAGGGGGAGGCAATCAGCCCCAGCATTTT. It specifies CASSETGGGNQPQHF.